A single sample is the source of the 15 T cell receptor beta chains below, sequenced in a study of cytomegalovirus exposure and HLA in healthy donors. The primer mix had 60 Vbeta and 13 Jbeta primers. Repertoires were generated with immunoSEQ multiplex PCR, while TCRdb's copy carries only in-frame clones and drops some. The sample holds 190,000 or so clones, roughly 78% seen once. The source material was PBMCs. Receptors originate from a boy aged 5-17 years in good health and CMV-seronegative.

The chain employs TRBV7-2 and TRBJ2-3; 7 nucleotides match TRBD1. Germline assignment: CDR1 SGHTA and CDR2 FQGNSA. The CDR3 has 16 amino acids. The V gene end was trimmed by 1 base and the J gene end by 4 bases; junction bases not matched to a gene: 8. CDR3 bases: TGTGCCAGCAGCTTAGTAGCAGGGGGATCTTCAGATACGCAGTATTTT. It encodes CASSLVAGGSSDTQYF.

This sequence joins TRBV11-3 and TRBJ1-1; D not resolved. The ends were cut back, 0 bases at V and 0 bases at J, with 8 bases in the middle. This CDR3 has 15 amino acids. The germline CDR1 and CDR2 sequences are SGHNT and YENEEA. CDR3 sequence reads: CASSLEGAMNTEAFF. Written as DNA, the CDR3 is TGTGCCAGCAGCTTAGAGGGAGCAATGAACACTGAAGCTTTCTTT.

This clone was found once. The J gene is TRBJ2-7, the V gene TRBV28; 8 bases agree with TRBD2. The CDR3 spans 14 residues. The junction had 4 bases not matched to a gene; V was cut back by 6 bases and J by 0 bases. Germline CDR1 reads MDHEN; CDR2 reads SYDVKM. The CDR3 DNA reads TGTGCCAGCAGAGAAAGCGGGAGCTCCTACGAGCAGTACTTC. Its protein product is CASRESGSSYEQYF.

This chain joins TRBV7-2 and TRBJ2-7; 9 positions agree with TRBD1. Germline CDR1 SGHTA, CDR2 FQGNSA. CDR3 length: 15 amino acids. Trimming cost V 5 bases and J 3 bases; bases outside gene matches: 8. For the CDR3, the DNA is TGTGCCAGCAGCCTAATCGCGGGACAGGGCTACGAGCAGTACTTC. Translated: CASSLIAGQGYEQYF.

V is TRBV4-3 and J is TRBJ2-7, with D possibly matching TRBD2 (7 bases). V was shortened by 1 base and J by 3 bases, with 16 bases between the two germline ends. CDR1 and CDR2 (germline): LGHNA, YSLEER. The CDR3 runs 16 residues. The CDR3 sequence: CASSQGGLAELYEQYF. The CDR3 bases are TGCGCCAGCAGCCAAGGGGGGCTAGCGGAACTCTACGAGCAGTACTTC.

The rearrangement joins TRBV7-9 to TRBJ2-2; a possible D gene is TRBD2 (6 bases). V lost 5 bases and J 7 bases, leaving 17 bases between the germline ends. This CDR3 region has 15 residues. Germline CDR1 reads SEHNR; CDR2 reads FQNEAQ (reference sequence). CDR3 DNA sequence: TGTGCCAGCAGCGGGAGGAGGAGGGCGATCGGGGAGCTGTTTTTT. Its translation is CASSGRRRAIGELFF.

The CDR3: CASSQLQGMGTEAFF. CDR3 nucleotides: TGTGCCAGCAGCCAACTTCAGGGGATGGGTACTGAAGCTTTCTTT. The chain is built from TRBV7-9 and TRBJ1-1; possible D gene TRBD1, 6 bases. The CDR3 runs to 15 residues. Per germline, CDR1 SEHNR and CDR2 FQNEAQ (reference sequence). V lost 5 bases to trimming and J lost 5 bases, with 18 bases between them.

A few counts support this clone. The gene calls are TRBV18 and TRBJ2-7; 9 bases align to TRBD1. The CDR3 runs to 15 residues. V dropped 3 bases and J dropped 2; count of bases not matched to a gene: 5. Germline lookup yields CDR1 KGHSH and CDR2 LQKENI. CDR3 region: CASSPTGTGTYEQYF. The CDR3 DNA reads TGTGCCAGCTCACCGACCGGGACAGGGACCTACGAGCAGTACTTC.

The chain employs TRBV13 and TRBJ1-6; 8 bases map to TRBD1. This CDR3 comprises 16 residues. From germline, CDR1 is PRHDT and CDR2 FYEKMQ (reference sequence). V was pared by 5 bases and J by 8 bases, with 11 bases of the junction left unmatched. As DNA, the CDR3 is TGTGCCAGCAGCCGCGAAAGGACAGGGCGAGATTCACCCCTCCACTTT. Translated, it gives CASSRERTGRDSPLHF.

The chain combines TRBV11-2 with TRBJ2-2; 9 bases agree with TRBD1. V shed 4 bases, J shed 4 bases, and the junction held 7 bases outside the gene matches. CDR1 is SGHAT, CDR2 FQNNGV, per germline. The CDR3 is made up of 16 amino acids. The CDR3 DNA is TGTGCCAGCAGCTCGAACAGGGGGCGAGGCACCGGGGAGCTGTTTTTT. It codes for CASSSNRGRGTGELFF. Supplemented by reference TRBV11-2 and TRBJ2-2, the full variable domain reads EAGVAQSPRYKIIEKRQSVAFWCNPISGHATLYWYQQILGQGPKLLIQFQNNGVVDDSQLPKDRFSAERLKGVDSTLKIQPAKLEDSAVYLCASSSNRGRGTGELFFGEGSRLTVL.

This chain connects TRBV4-3 to TRBJ1-1, with a tentative D call TRBD1 (5 bases). Per the germline V gene, CDR1 is LGHNA and CDR2 is YSLEER. Deletions cut 0 bases from V and 5 bases from J, with 10 bases between. The CDR3 runs 14 residues. The CDR3 DNA sequence: TGCGCCAGCAGCCAAGAGGGGCGGGGGACTGAAGCTTTCTTT. Translating it yields CASSQEGRGTEAFF.

V gene TRBV14 combines with J gene TRBJ1-4, with unresolved D. The CDR3 length is 12 residues. Trimming took off 7 bases at V and 8 bases at J, with 11 bases between the two ends. The germline gives CDR1 SGHDN, CDR2 FVKESK. The CDR3 reads CASNQPGEKLFF. CDR3 DNA: TGTGCCAGCAACCAGCCGGGGGAAAAACTGTTTTTT.

The V gene is TRBV5-1, the J gene TRBJ1-1; D is uncertain. V lost 2 bases and J 6 bases, leaving 17 bases between the germline ends. Per germline, CDR1 SGHRS and CDR2 YFSETQ. The CDR3 extends over 15 amino acids. The CDR3 sequence: CASSLAIWTYPEAFF. CDR3 in DNA: TGCGCCAGCAGCTTAGCCATCTGGACTTACCCTGAAGCTTTCTTT. The variable domain in full, completed from reference TRBV5-1 and TRBJ1-1, reads KAGVTQTPRYLIKTRGQQVTLSCSPISGHRSVSWYQQTPGQGLQFLFEYFSETQRNKGNFPGRFSGRQFSNSRSEMNVSTLELGDSALYLCASSLAIWTYPEAFFGQGTRLTVV.

This clone appeared once. V and J are TRBV6-5 and TRBJ2-3, with TRBD1 as a possible D gene (6 bases). Per the germline V gene, CDR1 is MNHEY and CDR2 is SVGAGI. CDR3 length: 14 amino acids. V was trimmed by 2 bases and J by 2 bases, leaving 8 bases between them. CDR3 DNA sequence: TGTGCCAGCAGTTACGGGACATACACAGATACGCAGTATTTT. Encoded protein: CASSYGTYTDTQYF.

The V gene is TRBV27, the J gene TRBJ2-7; 10 nucleotides match TRBD1. This CDR3 region has 14 residues. V lost 5 bases and J lost 9; bases outside the gene matches: 10. Germline CDR1 is MNHEY and CDR2 is SMNVEV (reference sequence). The CDR3 protein is CASSNPGTGVGQYF. CDR3 DNA: TGTGCCAGCAGTAACCCCGGGACAGGGGTCGGGCAGTACTTC.